Listed below are T cell receptor beta chains from one sample, sequenced in a study of regulatory T cells. Profiling relied on immunoSEQ multiplex PCR, and the TCRdb table lists in-frame clones only, not all of them. The data contain under 35,000 clones, over 90% of them singletons. The sequencing input was conventional CD4+ T cells sorted from blood. Receptor source: a child aged 2 to 10 with CD3G deficiency. Each CDR3 is given with its conserved first and last residue. A D gene is named only where the DNA matches it firmly.

J gene: TRBJ2-1
D gene: -
V gene: TRBV18
CDR3 DNA: TGTGCCAGCACTAATCACAATGAGCAGTTCTTC
CDR3 protein: CASTNHNEQFF

J gene: TRBJ2-2
D gene: -
V gene: TRBV19
CDR3 DNA: TGTGCCAGTAGTATAGCGACGGGCGGGAACACCGGGGAGCTGTTTTTT
CDR3 protein: CASSIATGGNTGELFF

J gene: TRBJ2-1
D gene: TRBD1
V gene: TRBV11-1
CDR3 DNA: TGTGCCAGCAGCTACAGGGGTCTAAGGAATGAGCAGTTCTTC
CDR3 protein: CASSYRGLRNEQFF

J gene: TRBJ2-6
D gene: -
V gene: TRBV19
CDR3 DNA: TGTGCCAGTCCCCCGGGGGAAGTAGCTGGGGCCAACGTCCTGACTTTC
CDR3 protein: CASPPGEVAGANVLTF

J gene: TRBJ2-5
D gene: TRBD2
V gene: TRBV5-1
CDR3 DNA: TGCGCCAGCAGCTTGGAACTAGCGGAAGAGACCCAGTACTTC
CDR3 protein: CASSLELAEETQYF

J gene: TRBJ1-2
D gene: TRBD1
V gene: TRBV28
CDR3 DNA: TGTGCCAGCAGTCCTTGGGACAGGGGACGTGGGGGCTACACCTTC
CDR3 protein: CASSPWDRGRGGYTF

J gene: TRBJ1-1
D gene: -
V gene: TRBV28
CDR3 DNA: TGTGCCAGCACTTTCATCGGGGGAGAAGCTTTCTTT
CDR3 protein: CASTFIGGEAFF

J gene: TRBJ1-1
D gene: -
V gene: TRBV5-1
CDR3 DNA: TGCGCCAGCAGCTTGGCCCCTCTAGGGGGAGGAACTGAAGCTTTCTTT
CDR3 protein: CASSLAPLGGGTEAFF

J gene: TRBJ2-3
D gene: -
V gene: TRBV28
CDR3 DNA: TGTGCCAGCAGCACTCATAAGAGGAGGGAGGCAGATACGCAGTATTTT
CDR3 protein: CASSTHKRREADTQYF

J gene: TRBJ2-1
D gene: TRBD2
V gene: TRBV18
CDR3 DNA: TGTGCCAGCTCACCTTTTGAGCGGGGTTACAATGAGCAGTTCTTC
CDR3 protein: CASSPFERGYNEQFF